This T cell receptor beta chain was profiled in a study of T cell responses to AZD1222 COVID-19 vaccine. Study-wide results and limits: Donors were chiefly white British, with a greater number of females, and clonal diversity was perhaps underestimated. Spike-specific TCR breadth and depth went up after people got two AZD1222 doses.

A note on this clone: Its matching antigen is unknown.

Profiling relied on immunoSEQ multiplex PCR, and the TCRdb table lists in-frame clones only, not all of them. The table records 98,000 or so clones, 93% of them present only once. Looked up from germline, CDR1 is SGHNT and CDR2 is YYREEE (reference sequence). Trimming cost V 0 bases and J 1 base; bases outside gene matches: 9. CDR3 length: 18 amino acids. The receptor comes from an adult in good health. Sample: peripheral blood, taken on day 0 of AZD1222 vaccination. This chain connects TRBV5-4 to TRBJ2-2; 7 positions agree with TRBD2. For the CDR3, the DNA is TGTGCCAGCAGCTTGGGGCCTAGTGGCGGGGGGAACACCGGGGAGCTGTTTTTT. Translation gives CASSLGPSGGGNTGELFF. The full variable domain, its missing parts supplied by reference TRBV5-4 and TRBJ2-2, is ETGVTQSPTHLIKTRGQQVTLRCSSQSGHNTVSWYQQALGQGPQFIFQYYREEENGRGNFPPRFSGLQFPNYSSELNVNALELDDSALYLCASSLGPSGGGNTGELFFGEGSRLTVL.